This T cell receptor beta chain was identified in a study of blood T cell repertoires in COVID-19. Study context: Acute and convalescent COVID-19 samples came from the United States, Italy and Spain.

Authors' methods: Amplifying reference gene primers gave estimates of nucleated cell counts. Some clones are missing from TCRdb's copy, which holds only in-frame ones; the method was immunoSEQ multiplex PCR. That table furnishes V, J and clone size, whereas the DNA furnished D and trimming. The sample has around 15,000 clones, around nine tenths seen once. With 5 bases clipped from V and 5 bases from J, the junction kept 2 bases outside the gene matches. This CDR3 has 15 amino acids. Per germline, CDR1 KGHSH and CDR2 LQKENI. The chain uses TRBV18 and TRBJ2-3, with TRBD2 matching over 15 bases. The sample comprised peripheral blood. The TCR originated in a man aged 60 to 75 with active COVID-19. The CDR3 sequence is CASSTGLAGGDTQYF. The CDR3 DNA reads TGTGCCAGCTCAACGGGACTAGCGGGGGGAGATACGCAGTATTTT.